This passage covers 13 T cell receptor beta chains from one sample sequenced in a study of early T cells in non-severe SARS-CoV-2 infection. TCRdb fed the 5' RACE reads into MiXCR, producing one record per CDR3 protein. The sample records 61,000 or so distinct CDR3 sequences, 12% being singletons. Source: whole blood, taken at baseline. These receptors originate from an adult who was a healthcare worker with PCR-confirmed SARS-CoV-2 infection or an uninfected control (not recorded which). The donor label of this sample is uncertain.

The chain carries TRBV5-1 and TRBJ2-2; weak D call: TRBD2 (7 bases). This CDR3 is 18 amino acids long. Trimming left V 1 base short and J 2 bases short, with 18 bases between. Germline CDR1 reads SGHRS; CDR2 reads YFSETQ. CDR3 bases: TGCGCCAGCAGCTTGCCCATTGGCGGGGGCCTTAACACCGGGGAGCTGTTTTTT. Encoded protein: CASSLPIGGGLNTGELFF.

The table lists this clonotype with a few counts. The chain has TRBV2 and TRBJ1-6, with no clear D. The length of the CDR3 is 12 residues. V dropped 3 bases and J dropped 9 bases, with 6 bases sitting between them. The V gene's germline CDR1 is SNHLY and CDR2 FYNNEI. The CDR3 protein is CASSETTSPLHF. The DNA of the CDR3 is TGTGCCAGCAGTGAGACGACTTCACCCCTCCACTTT.

This clonotype occurred a few times. CDR3 sequence (DNA): TGTGCCAGCAGTCAACAGGGAGTGCATGGCTACACCTTC. Translation: CASSQQGVHGYTF. The gene calls are TRBV3-1 and TRBJ1-2; TRBD1 might be the D (6 bases). Germline V gene sequence: CDR1 LGHDT, CDR2 YNNKEL (reference sequence). This CDR3 comprises 13 residues. The V and J ends lost 6 bases and 6 bases respectively, with 14 bases between them.

This clonotype was counted a few times. This chain links TRBV30 with TRBJ1-1; D call uncertain. Trimming removed 2 bases at V and 0 bases at J, with 7 bases between. The CDR3 consists of 13 residues. The germline CDR1 and CDR2 sequences are GTSNPN and SVGIG (reference sequence). The CDR3 spells CAWSITVNTEAFF. CDR3 nucleotide sequence: TGTGCCTGGAGTATTACTGTGAACACTGAAGCTTTCTTT.

Ten or more counts support this clonotype. This sequence joins TRBV6-1 and TRBJ2-7, with TRBD1 identical over 9 bases. Germline V gene lookup returns CDR1 MNHNS and CDR2 SASEGT. J lost 3 bases, V lost 6 bases, and 9 bases had no gene match. This CDR3 is 15 amino acids long. The DNA of the CDR3 is TGTGCCAGCAGACCTAGGACAGGGGTCATCTACGAGCAGTACGTC. Translation gives CASRPRTGVIYEQYV.

This clonotype turned up a few times. The V gene is TRBV20-1, the J gene TRBJ2-1; D not resolved. CDR1 and CDR2 (germline): DFQATT, SNEGSKA (reference sequence). V dropped 5 bases and J dropped 9 bases, with 14 bases sitting between them. The CDR3 totals 12 residues. The CDR3 loop is CSAPTESSEQFF. CDR3 bases: TGCAGTGCTCCCACTGAAAGTAGTGAGCAGTTCTTC.

This clonotype has a count of ten or more. The chain carries TRBV6-6 and TRBJ2-1, with 7 bases lining up with TRBD1. The V gene's germline CDR1 is MNHNY and CDR2 SVGAGI (reference sequence). V was clipped by 0 bases and J by 4 bases; unmatched bases: 9. This CDR3 region has 17 residues. The CDR3 DNA follows: TGTGCCAGCAGTTACTCGAGACTACGGGACAGTTACAATGAGCAGTTCTTC. Translating gives CASSYSRLRDSYNEQFF.

At least ten counts were recorded for this clonotype. The rearrangement links TRBV5-4 to TRBJ2-2; possibly TRBD2 for D (7 bases). Germline CDR1 is SGHNT and CDR2 is YYREEE (reference sequence). The CDR3 spans 16 residues. The V gene lost 6 bases and the J gene lost 0 bases, with 15 bases spanning the gap. CDR3 amino acids: CASKKGGTANTGELFF. DNA for the CDR3: TGTGCCAGCAAGAAGGGGGGGACGGCGAACACCGGGGAGCTGTTTTTT.

In this sample, this clonotype turned up many times. The chain combines TRBV15 with TRBJ2-7; 7 bases are a match to TRBD2. The CDR3 sequence is 15 residues long. With 2 bases clipped from V and 2 bases from J, the junction kept 6 bases outside the gene matches. Germline-derived CDR1 and CDR2 are LNHNV and YYDKDF (reference sequence). DNA for the CDR3: TGTGCCACCAGCAGATCGCACCGGGGGGCCTACGAGCAGTACGTC. This codes for CATSRSHRGAYEQYV.

The chain uses TRBV3-1 and TRBJ2-3; D not certain. The CDR3 has 15 residues. V lost 1 base, J lost 1 base, and 9 bases lay in between. Germline CDR1 and CDR2: LGHDT and YNNKEL (reference sequence). CDR3 loop: CASSQGHLGTDTQYF. CDR3 nucleotide sequence: TGTGCCAGCAGCCAAGGGCATTTGGGCACAGATACGCAGTATTTT.

A few counts support this clonotype. This chain links TRBV20-1 with TRBJ2-2; 8 nucleotides line up with TRBD2. CDR3 length: 14 residues. Germline V gene lookup returns CDR1 DFQATT and CDR2 SNEGSKA (reference sequence). The trim removed 0 bases at V and 6 bases at J, leaving 3 bases unmatched. In DNA form, the CDR3 reads TGCAGTGCTAGAGATCCCGGGGGGGCCGGGGAGCTGTTTTTT. Translation: CSARDPGGAGELFF.

This rearrangement joins TRBV7-8 to TRBJ2-3; TRBD1 matches at 10 bases. The V segment lost 7 bases and the J segment 3 bases; nucleotides outside the gene matches: 7. The germline V gene encodes CDR1 SGHVS and CDR2 FQNEAQ. The CDR3 is made up of 15 amino acids. DNA of the CDR3: TGTGCCAGCAATCGGGACAGGGGCCAGACAGATACGCAGTATTTT. This sequence encodes CASNRDRGQTDTQYF. The full variable domain, its missing parts supplied by reference TRBV7-8 and TRBJ2-3, is GAGVSQSPRYKVAKRGQDVALRCDPISGHVSLFWYQQALGQGPEFLTYFQNEAQLDKSGLPSDRFFAERPEGSVSTLKIQRTQQEDSAVYLCASNRDRGQTDTQYFGPGTRLTVL.

The CDR3 protein is CASSKVWTDPKAFF. The CDR3 bases are TGTGCCAGCAGCAAAGTATGGACAGATCCCAAGGCTTTCTTT. The genes are TRBV7-3 and TRBJ1-1, with a weak D call TRBD1 (6 bases). CDR1 is SGHTA and CDR2 is FQGTGA in the germline V gene. The CDR3 is 14 amino acids. V shed 5 bases and J shed 11 bases, with 21 bases lying between them.